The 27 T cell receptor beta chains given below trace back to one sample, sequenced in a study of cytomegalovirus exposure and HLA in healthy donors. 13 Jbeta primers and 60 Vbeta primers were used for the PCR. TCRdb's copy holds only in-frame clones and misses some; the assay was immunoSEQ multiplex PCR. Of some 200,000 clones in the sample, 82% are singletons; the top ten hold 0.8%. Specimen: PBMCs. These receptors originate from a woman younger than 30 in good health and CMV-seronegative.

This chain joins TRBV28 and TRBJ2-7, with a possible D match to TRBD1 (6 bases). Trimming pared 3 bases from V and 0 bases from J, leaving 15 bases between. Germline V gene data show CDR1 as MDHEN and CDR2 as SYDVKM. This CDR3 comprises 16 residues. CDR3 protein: CASSFASTGSSYEQYF. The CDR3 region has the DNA TGTGCCAGCAGTTTCGCGAGTACAGGGAGCTCCTACGAGCAGTACTTC. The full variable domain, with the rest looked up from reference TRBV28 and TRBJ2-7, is DVKVTQSSRYLVKRTGEKVFLECVQDMDHENMFWYRQDPGLGLRLIYFSYDVKMKEKGDIPEGYSVSREKKERFSLILESASTNQTSMYLCASSFASTGSSYEQYFGPGTRLTVT.

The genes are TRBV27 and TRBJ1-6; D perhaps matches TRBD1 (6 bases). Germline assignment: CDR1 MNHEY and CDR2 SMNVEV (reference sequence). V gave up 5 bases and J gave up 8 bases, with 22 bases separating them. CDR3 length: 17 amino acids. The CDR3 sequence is CASSRGQYLKRDSPLHF. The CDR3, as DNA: TGTGCCAGCAGTAGGGGACAATACCTCAAAAGGGATTCACCCCTCCACTTT.

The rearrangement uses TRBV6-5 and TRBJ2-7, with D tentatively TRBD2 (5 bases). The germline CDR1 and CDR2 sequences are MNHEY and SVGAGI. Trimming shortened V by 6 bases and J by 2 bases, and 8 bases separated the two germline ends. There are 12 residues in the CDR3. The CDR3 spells CASSPGTYEQYF. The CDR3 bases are TGTGCCAGCAGCCCCGGGACCTACGAGCAGTACTTC.

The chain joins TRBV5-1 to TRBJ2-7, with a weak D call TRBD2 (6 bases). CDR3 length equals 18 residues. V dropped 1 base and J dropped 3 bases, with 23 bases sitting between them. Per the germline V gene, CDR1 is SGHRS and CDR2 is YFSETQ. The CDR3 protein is CASSLRDQGLQIGYEQYF. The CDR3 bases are TGCGCCAGCAGCTTGCGGGACCAGGGACTCCAAATTGGCTACGAGCAGTACTTC.

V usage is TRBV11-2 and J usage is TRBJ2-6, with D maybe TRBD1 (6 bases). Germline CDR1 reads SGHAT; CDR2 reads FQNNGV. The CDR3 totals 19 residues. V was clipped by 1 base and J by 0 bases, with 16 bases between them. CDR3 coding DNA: TGTGCCAGCAGCTTAGTAAGGCTCCCGGGACACTCTGGGGCCAACGTCCTGACTTTC. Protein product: CASSLVRLPGHSGANVLTF.

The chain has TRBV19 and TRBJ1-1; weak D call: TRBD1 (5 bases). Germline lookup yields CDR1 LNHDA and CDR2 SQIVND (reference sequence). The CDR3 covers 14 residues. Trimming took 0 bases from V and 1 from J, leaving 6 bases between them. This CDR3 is CASSIDQGNTEAFF. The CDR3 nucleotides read TGTGCCAGTAGTATAGATCAGGGGAACACTGAAGCTTTCTTT. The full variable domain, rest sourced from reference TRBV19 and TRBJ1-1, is DGGITQSPKYLFRKEGQNVTLSCEQNLNHDAMYWYRQDPGQGLRLIYYSQIVNDFQKGDIAEGYSVSREKKESFPLTVTSAQKNPTAFYLCASSIDQGNTEAFFGQGTRLTVV.

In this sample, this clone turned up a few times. CDR3: CASSLGTANYGYTF. The DNA of the CDR3 is TGTGCCAGCAGCTTAGGCACAGCTAACTATGGCTACACCTTC. The chain uses TRBV7-6 and TRBJ1-2; D is unresolved. V was shortened by 1 base and J by 0 bases, with 6 bases between the two germline ends. The germline gives CDR1 SGHVS, CDR2 FNYEAQ. The CDR3 length is 14 residues.

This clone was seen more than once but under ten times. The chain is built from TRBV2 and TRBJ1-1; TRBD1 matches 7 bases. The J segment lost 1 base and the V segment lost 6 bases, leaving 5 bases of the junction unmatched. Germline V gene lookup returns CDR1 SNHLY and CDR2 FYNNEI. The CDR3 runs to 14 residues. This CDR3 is CASRRQGENTEAFF. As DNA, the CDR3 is TGTGCCAGCAGGAGACAGGGTGAGAACACTGAAGCTTTCTTT.

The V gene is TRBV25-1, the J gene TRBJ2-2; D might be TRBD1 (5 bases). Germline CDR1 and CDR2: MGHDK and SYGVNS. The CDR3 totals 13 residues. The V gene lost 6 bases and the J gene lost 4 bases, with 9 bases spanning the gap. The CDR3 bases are TGTGCCAGCAGGGATACAGGCACCGGGGAGCTGTTTTTT. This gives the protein CASRDTGTGELFF.

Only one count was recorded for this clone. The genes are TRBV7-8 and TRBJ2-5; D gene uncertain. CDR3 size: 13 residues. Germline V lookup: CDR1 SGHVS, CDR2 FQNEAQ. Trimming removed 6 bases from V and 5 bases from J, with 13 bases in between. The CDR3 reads CASRTEWLETQYF. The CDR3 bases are TGTGCCAGCAGGACGGAGTGGTTGGAGACCCAGTACTTC. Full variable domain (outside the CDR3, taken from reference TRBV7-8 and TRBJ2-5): GAGVSQSPRYKVAKRGQDVALRCDPISGHVSLFWYQQALGQGPEFLTYFQNEAQLDKSGLPSDRFFAERPEGSVSTLKIQRTQQEDSAVYLCASRTEWLETQYFGPGTRLLVL.

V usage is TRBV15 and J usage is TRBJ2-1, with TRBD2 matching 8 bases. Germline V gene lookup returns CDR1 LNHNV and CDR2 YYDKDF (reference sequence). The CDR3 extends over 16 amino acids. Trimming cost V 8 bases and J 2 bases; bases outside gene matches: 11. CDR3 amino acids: CATGGSGKAAYNEQFF. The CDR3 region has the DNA TGTGCCACCGGAGGTAGCGGGAAAGCCGCCTACAATGAGCAGTTCTTC.

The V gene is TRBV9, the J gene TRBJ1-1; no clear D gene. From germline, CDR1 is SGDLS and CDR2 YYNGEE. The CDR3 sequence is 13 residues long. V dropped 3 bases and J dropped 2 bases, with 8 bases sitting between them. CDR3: CASSASSNTEAFF. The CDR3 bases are TGTGCCAGCAGCGCCAGTTCCAACACTGAAGCTTTCTTT.

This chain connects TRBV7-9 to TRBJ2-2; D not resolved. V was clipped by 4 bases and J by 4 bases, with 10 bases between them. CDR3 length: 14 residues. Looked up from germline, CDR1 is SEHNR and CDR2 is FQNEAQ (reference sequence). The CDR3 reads CASSSVERTGELFF. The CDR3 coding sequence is TGTGCCAGCAGCTCAGTCGAGCGCACCGGGGAGCTGTTTTTT. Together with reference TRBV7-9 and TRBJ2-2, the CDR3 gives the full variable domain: DTGVSQNPRHKITKRGQNVTFRCDPISEHNRLYWYRQTLGQGPEFLTYFQNEAQLEKSRLLSDRFSAERPKGSFSTLEIQRTEQGDSAMYLCASSSVERTGELFFGEGSRLTVL.

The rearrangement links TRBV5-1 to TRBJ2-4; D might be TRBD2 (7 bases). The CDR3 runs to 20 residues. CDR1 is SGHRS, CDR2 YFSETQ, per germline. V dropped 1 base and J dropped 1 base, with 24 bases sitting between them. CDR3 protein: CASSLLGEGGLRMAKNIQYF. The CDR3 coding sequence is TGCGCCAGCAGCTTGTTGGGGGAGGGGGGCTTGAGGATGGCCAAAAACATTCAGTACTTC.

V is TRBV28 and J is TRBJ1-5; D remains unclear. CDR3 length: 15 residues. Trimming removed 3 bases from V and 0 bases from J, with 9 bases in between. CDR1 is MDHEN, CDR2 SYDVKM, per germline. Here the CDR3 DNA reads TGTGCCAGCAGTTTGACATTTTATAGCAATCAGCCCCAGCATTTT. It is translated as CASSLTFYSNQPQHF.

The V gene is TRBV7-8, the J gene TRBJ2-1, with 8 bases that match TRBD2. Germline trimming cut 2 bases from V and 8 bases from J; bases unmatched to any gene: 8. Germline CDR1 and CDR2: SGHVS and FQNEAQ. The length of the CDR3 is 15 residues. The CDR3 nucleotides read TGTGCCAGCAGCTTACGACGGGGGGGCCAGGATGAGCAGTTCTTC. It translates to CASSLRRGGQDEQFF.

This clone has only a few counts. CDR3: CASSAGIRGAGANVLTF. The CDR3 DNA reads as TGTGCCAGCAGCGCCGGGATCAGGGGCGCTGGGGCCAACGTCCTGACTTTC. This rearrangement joins TRBV7-2 to TRBJ2-6; weak D call: TRBD1 (6 bases). The germline gives CDR1 SGHTA, CDR2 FQGNSA. The CDR3 length is 17 residues. Between the trimmed V and J ends, which lost 5 bases and 2 bases, there was a span of 16 bases.

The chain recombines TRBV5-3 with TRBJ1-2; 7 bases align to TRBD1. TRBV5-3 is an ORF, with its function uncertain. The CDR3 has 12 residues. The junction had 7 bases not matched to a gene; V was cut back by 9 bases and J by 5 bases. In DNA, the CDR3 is TGTGCCACGCTGAAGGGGGCGTATGGCTACACCTTC. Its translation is CATLKGAYGYTF.

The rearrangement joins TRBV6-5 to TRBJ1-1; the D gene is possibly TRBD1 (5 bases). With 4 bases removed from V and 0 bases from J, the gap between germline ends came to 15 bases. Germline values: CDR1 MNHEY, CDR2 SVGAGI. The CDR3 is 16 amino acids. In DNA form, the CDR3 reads TGTGCCAGCAGTTGGGGGGGGATAAAGATGAACACTGAAGCTTTCTTT. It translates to CASSWGGIKMNTEAFF.

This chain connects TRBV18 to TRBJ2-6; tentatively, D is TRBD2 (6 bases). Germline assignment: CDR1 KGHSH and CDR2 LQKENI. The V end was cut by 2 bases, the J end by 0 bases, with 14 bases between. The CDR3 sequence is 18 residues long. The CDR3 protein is CASSPWGDGSSGANVLTF. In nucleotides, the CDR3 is TGTGCCAGCTCACCATGGGGGGACGGCTCCTCTGGGGCCAACGTCCTGACTTTC.

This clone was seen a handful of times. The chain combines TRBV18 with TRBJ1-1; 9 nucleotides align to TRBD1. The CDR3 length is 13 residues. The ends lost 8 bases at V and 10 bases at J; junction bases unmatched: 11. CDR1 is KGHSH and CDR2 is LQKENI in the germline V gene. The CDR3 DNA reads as TGTGCCAGCCAGGAGATTGGGGACAGGGCAGCTTTCTTT. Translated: CASQEIGDRAAFF.

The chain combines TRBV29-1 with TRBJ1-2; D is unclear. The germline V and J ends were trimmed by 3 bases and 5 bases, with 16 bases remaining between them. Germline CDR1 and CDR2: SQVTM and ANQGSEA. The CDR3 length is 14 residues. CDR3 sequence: CSVDRSDDGYGYTF. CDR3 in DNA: TGCAGCGTTGATCGGTCAGACGACGGGTATGGCTACACCTTC.

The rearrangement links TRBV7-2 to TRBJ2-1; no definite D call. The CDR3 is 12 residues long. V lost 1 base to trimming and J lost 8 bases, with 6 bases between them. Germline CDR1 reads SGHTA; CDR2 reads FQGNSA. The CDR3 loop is CASSLVVYEQFF. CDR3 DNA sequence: TGTGCCAGCAGCTTAGTTGTCTATGAGCAGTTCTTC.

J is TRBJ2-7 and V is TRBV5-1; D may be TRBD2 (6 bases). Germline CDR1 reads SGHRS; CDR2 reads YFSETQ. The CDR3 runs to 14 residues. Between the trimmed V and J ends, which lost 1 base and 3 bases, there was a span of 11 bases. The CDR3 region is CASSLSGGSYEQYF. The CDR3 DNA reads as TGCGCCAGCAGCTTGTCTGGAGGGAGCTACGAGCAGTACTTC.

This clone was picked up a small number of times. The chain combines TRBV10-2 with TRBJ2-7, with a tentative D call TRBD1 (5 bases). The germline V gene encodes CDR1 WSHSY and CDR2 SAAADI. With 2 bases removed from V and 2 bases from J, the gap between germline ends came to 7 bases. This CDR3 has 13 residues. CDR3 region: CASSEGQTYEQYF. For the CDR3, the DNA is TGCGCCAGCAGTGAGGGACAAACCTACGAGCAGTACTTC.

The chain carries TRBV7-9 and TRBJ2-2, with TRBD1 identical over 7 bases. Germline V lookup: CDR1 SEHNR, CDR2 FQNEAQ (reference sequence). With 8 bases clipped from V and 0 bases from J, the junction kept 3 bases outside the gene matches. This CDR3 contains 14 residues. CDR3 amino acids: CASLGTANTGELFF. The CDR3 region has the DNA TGTGCCAGCTTAGGGACAGCGAACACCGGGGAGCTGTTTTTT.

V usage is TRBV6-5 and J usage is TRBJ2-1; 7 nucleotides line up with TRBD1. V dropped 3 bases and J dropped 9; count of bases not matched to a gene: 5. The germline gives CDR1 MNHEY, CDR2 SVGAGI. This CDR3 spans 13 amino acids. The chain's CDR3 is CASSYHRGSEQFF. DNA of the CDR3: TGTGCCAGCAGTTATCACAGGGGTAGTGAGCAGTTCTTC.